This is a list of T cell receptor beta chains from one sample in a study of response to subunit inactivated influenza vaccine. TCRdb passed the RT-PCR reads through MiXCR, listing each CDR3 protein once. The repertoire consists of 800,000 or so distinct CDR3 sequences, with 21% occurring once and the leading ten covering roughly 10%. This specimen consisted of PBMCs from blood, obtained about 5 days after vaccination. These receptors were collected from a man aged 45-65 years who received an inactivated influenza vaccine. The CDR3 runs from the conserved cysteine through the conserved F or W. Each record gives: J gene, V gene, clone size, D gene, CDR3 length, CDR3 DNA, CDR3 protein. The D gene is left open where the match is weak. Where a row states a size, it is once, few, many or the class of an expanded clone; other rows omit it.

TRBJ1-6	TRBV2	few	NA	14	TGTGCCAGCAGTGAACTACCACTGAGGTCACCCCTCCACTTT	CASSELPLRSPLHF
TRBJ2-6	TRBV5-1	NA	NA	16	TGCGCCAGCAGCTCGACAGGTTTCTCTGGGGCCAACGTCCTGACTTTC	CASSSTGFSGANVLTF
TRBJ2-3	TRBV7-3	NA	NA	14	TGTGCCAGCAGCTTAAATTTAGTATCAGATACGCAGTATTTT	CASSLNLVSDTQYF
TRBJ1-2	TRBV5-1	NA	NA	13	TGCGCCAGCAGCGGGAGCAGTAACTATGGCTACACCTTC	CASSGSSNYGYTF
TRBJ2-6	TRBV5-1	NA	NA	14	TGCGCCAGCAGCTTGGTCGCGGACCTCAACGTCCTGACTTTC	CASSLVADLNVLTF
TRBJ2-3	TRBV29-1	few	NA	14	TGCAGCGTTGTATGGGGTTTCGGGCGCGATACGCAGTATTTT	CSVVWGFGRDTQYF
TRBJ1-1	TRBV20-1	few	NA	15	TGCAGTGCTACCTCCCAGAGGACCCTAAACACTGAAGCTTTCTTT	CSATSQRTLNTEAFF
TRBJ2-5	TRBV5-1	NA	NA	13	TGCGCCAGCAGCCCCTTCCCGGGAGAGACCCAGTACTTC	CASSPFPGETQYF
TRBJ2-1	TRBV20-1	many	NA	14	TGCAGTGCTAAAAGTGGGACTTTTGGCTATGAGCAGTTCTTC	CSAKSGTFGYEQFF
TRBJ2-3	TRBV5-1	few	TRBD2	18	TGCGCCAGCAGCTTGGGGGCTAGCGGGAGTGGTTTCACAGATACGCAGTATTTT	CASSLGASGSGFTDTQYF
TRBJ2-5	TRBV7-2	NA	TRBD1	17	TGTGCCAGCAGCCTCCGTAGGGGGACAGGGGCGCGGGAGACCCAGTACTTC	CASSLRRGTGARETQYF
TRBJ1-1	TRBV20-1	many	NA	15	TGCAGTGCTCCACGGGAGGGAAGGGCGAACACTGAAGCTTTCTTT	CSAPREGRANTEAFF
TRBJ2-5	TRBV25-1	NA	NA	13	TGTGCCAGCGAACCGGGAGTCCAAGAGACCCAGTACTTC	CASEPGVQETQYF
TRBJ2-7	TRBV11-3	NA	TRBD2	15	TGTGCCAGCAGCTTAATTAAACGGGAGGGCTACGAGCAGTACTTC	CASSLIKREGYEQYF
TRBJ2-1	TRBV5-1	NA	NA	14	TGCGCCAGCAGCTCCAGCCGACACCCAGGGGAGCAGTTCTTC	CASSSSRHPGEQFF
TRBJ2-3	TRBV3-1	NA	TRBD2	17	TGTGCCAGCAGCCACCCCGGGACTAGCGGGAGCACAGATACGCAGTATTTT	CASSHPGTSGSTDTQYF
TRBJ1-2	TRBV30	NA	NA	15	TGTGCCTGGAGTGGGAAAGGCACACTAAACTATGGCTACACCTTC	CAWSGKGTLNYGYTF
TRBJ2-1	TRBV20-1	NA	NA	14	TGCAGTGCTAGGGGAGCGGGCTCCTACAATGAGCAGTTCTTC	CSARGAGSYNEQFF
TRBJ1-2	TRBV7-9	NA	TRBD1	15	TGTGCCAGCAGCCCCAGGGACAGTTTTAACTATGGCTACACCTTC	CASSPRDSFNYGYTF
TRBJ2-7	TRBV29-1	NA	NA	11	TGCAGCGTTGGGTTGCAGTACGAGCAGTACTTC	CSVGLQYEQYF
TRBJ2-1	TRBV6-1	NA	TRBD2	15	TGTGCCAGCAGGGAGCGGGGGGAGATCGGTGGTGAGCAGTTCTTC	CASRERGEIGGEQFF
TRBJ1-2	TRBV6-5	NA	TRBD1	16	TGTGCCAGCAGTTATACTGCCGGGACAGGGCCTGATGGCTACACCTTC	CASSYTAGTGPDGYTF
TRBJ2-3	TRBV7-2	few	NA	13	TGTGCCAGCAGCTTGGTCTGGTCCGATACGCAGTATTTT	CASSLVWSDTQYF
TRBJ2-2	TRBV5-1	NA	NA	15	TGCGCCAGCAGCTTGCGGGGCCCGGTTACCGGGGAGCTGTTTTTT	CASSLRGPVTGELFF
TRBJ2-7	TRBV5-5	few	NA	13	TGTGCCAGCAGCTCAGAGGGAACCTACGAGCAGTACTTC	CASSSEGTYEQYF
TRBJ1-2	TRBV12-3/TRBV12-4	many	NA	13	TGTGCCAGCAGCTTAGGACAGAACTATGGCTACACCTTC	CASSLGQNYGYTF
TRBJ1-1	TRBV28	NA	TRBD1	11	TGTGCCAGCAGCAGGGACAGGTTGGCTTTCTTT	CASSRDRLAFF
TRBJ1-2	TRBV6-1	NA	TRBD1	16	TGTGCCAGCAGTGCGTCGGGACAGGCCCTCGTTTATGGCTACACCTTC	CASSASGQALVYGYTF
TRBJ2-2	TRBV4-3	few	NA	15	TGCGCCAGCAGCCAAGATCTACTTTACACCGGGGAGCTGTTTTTT	CASSQDLLYTGELFF
TRBJ2-3	TRBV5-1	few	NA	15	TGCGCCAGCAGCCCGAAGGGGGTTCGCTCAGATACGCAGTATTTT	CASSPKGVRSDTQYF
TRBJ2-1	TRBV20-1	NA	NA	14	TGCAGTGCTAGTAAAGGGAGCAGGACCGATGAGCAGTTCTTC	CSASKGSRTDEQFF
TRBJ1-2	TRBV27	few	NA	16	TGTGCCAGCAGTTTATACCCGATAGGGTATGGGTATGGCTACACCTTC	CASSLYPIGYGYGYTF